The rows below give T cell receptor beta chains drawn from one sample of a study of T cells in Graves' hyperthyroidism and ophthalmopathy. One entry per CDR3 protein, called by TCRdb with MiXCR from the multiplex PCR reads. The sample carries about 380,000 distinct CDR3 sequences, 14% recorded once. The material sequenced was blood. Source of these receptors: a woman aged 55-69 years with Graves' hyperthyroidism. The CDR3 runs from the conserved cysteine through the conserved F or W. The D gene is left open where the match is weak. Clone size is stated in some rows and not others, as once, few, many or a class when expanded.

CDR3: CASSERGGQGAAQPQHF
DNA: TGTGCCAGCAGTGAAAGAGGGGGACAGGGGGCCGCTCAGCCCCAGCATTTT
size: many
V: TRBV6-1
J: TRBJ1-5
D: TRBD1

CDR3: CASSLAGYQTQYF
DNA: TGCGCCAGCAGCTTGGCAGGGTACCAGACCCAGTACTTC
size: many
V: TRBV5-1
J: TRBJ2-5
D: -

CDR3: CASSSLEHNEQFF
DNA: TGTGCCAGCAGTTCCCTAGAACACAATGAGCAGTTCTTC
size: many
V: TRBV27
J: TRBJ2-1
D: -

CDR3: CASSRDRGPDNEQFF
DNA: TGTGCCAGCAGCCGGGACAGGGGTCCGGACAATGAGCAGTTCTTC
size: many
V: TRBV3-1
J: TRBJ2-1
D: TRBD1

CDR3: CASSYHELQGSQPQHF
DNA: TGTGCCAGCAGCTATCATGAACTACAGGGAAGTCAGCCCCAGCATTTT
size: many
V: TRBV28
J: TRBJ1-5
D: -

CDR3: CASSLSGSFPLYEQYF
DNA: TGTGCCAGCAGCTTAAGCGGGAGTTTCCCTCTCTACGAGCAGTACTTC
size: many
V: TRBV11-2
J: TRBJ2-7
D: TRBD2

CDR3: CASGLLLAGGIRNEQFF
DNA: TGTGCTAGTGGTTTGCTACTAGCGGGAGGGATCCGCAATGAGCAGTTCTTC
size: many
V: TRBV12-5
J: TRBJ2-1
D: TRBD2

CDR3: CASSSSQGGTMNTEAFF
DNA: TGTGCCAGCAGTTCAAGTCAGGGTGGTACCATGAACACTGAAGCTTTCTTT
size: many
V: TRBV6-1
J: TRBJ1-1
D: -

CDR3: CSAGGTGGDGYTF
DNA: TGCAGTGCTGGCGGGACAGGGGGCGATGGCTACACCTTC
size: -
V: TRBV20-1
J: TRBJ1-2
D: TRBD1

CDR3: CASSLETGELFF
DNA: TGTGCCAGCAGCTTAGAGACCGGGGAGCTGTTTTTT
size: many
V: TRBV7-9
J: TRBJ2-2
D: -

CDR3: CASSLSVRDEQFF
DNA: TGTGCCAGCAGCTTATCTGTCAGGGATGAGCAGTTCTTC
size: -
V: TRBV7-3
J: TRBJ2-1
D: -

CDR3: CASSSEQETQYF
DNA: TGTGCCAGCAGTTCCGAACAAGAGACCCAGTACTTC
size: once
V: TRBV6-2/TRBV6-3
J: TRBJ2-5
D: -

CDR3: CSALGSGTGIYNSPLHF
DNA: TGCAGTGCCCTTGGGTCCGGGACAGGGATCTATAATTCACCCCTCCACTTT
size: many
V: TRBV20-1
J: TRBJ1-6
D: TRBD1

CDR3: CASSSDRGLRGSNQPQHF
DNA: TGTGCCAGCAGCTCAGACAGGGGGCTGCGAGGTAGCAATCAGCCCCAGCATTTT
size: many
V: TRBV7-2
J: TRBJ1-5
D: TRBD1

CDR3: CASSLSGTETQYF
DNA: TGTGCCAGCAGTTTAAGCGGGACGGAGACCCAGTACTTC
size: few
V: TRBV12-3/TRBV12-4
J: TRBJ2-5
D: TRBD2

CDR3: CASRYSYEQYF
DNA: TGTGCCAGCAGGTATTCCTACGAGCAGTACTTC
size: many
V: TRBV2
J: TRBJ2-7
D: -

CDR3: CASSLMGATYGYTF
DNA: TGTGCCAGCAGTTTAATGGGCGCGACCTATGGCTACACCTTC
size: many
V: TRBV12-3/TRBV12-4
J: TRBJ1-2
D: -

CDR3: CASSIDRTGRASSYNEQFF
DNA: TGTGCCAGTAGTATAGATCGGACGGGGCGGGCCAGCTCCTACAATGAGCAGTTCTTC
size: -
V: TRBV19
J: TRBJ2-1
D: -

CDR3: CASSRTGGLYNEQFF
DNA: TGTGCCAGCAGTCGGACAGGGGGCTTGTACAATGAGCAGTTCTTC
size: -
V: TRBV12-3/TRBV12-4
J: TRBJ2-1
D: TRBD1

CDR3: CASSQGRGAGSAKNIQYF
DNA: TGCGCCAGCAGCCAAGGTCGGGGCGCGGGAAGTGCCAAAAACATTCAGTACTTC
size: -
V: TRBV4-1
J: TRBJ2-4
D: -

CDR3: CAWNSDRVGYEQYF
DNA: TGTGCCTGGAACTCGGACAGGGTTGGGTACGAGCAGTACTTC
size: few
V: TRBV30
J: TRBJ2-7
D: TRBD1

CDR3: CATSDPWGTDNEQFF
DNA: TGTGCCACCAGTGATCCGTGGGGTACCGACAATGAGCAGTTCTTC
size: many
V: TRBV24-1
J: TRBJ2-1
D: -

CDR3: CASSQARQWGPNEKLFF
DNA: TGTGCCAGCAGCCAAGCCCGTCAGTGGGGACCTAATGAAAAACTGTTTTTT
size: many
V: TRBV4-2
J: TRBJ1-4
D: -

CDR3: CATSRDPSYGYTF
DNA: TGTGCCACCAGCAGAGATCCTTCCTATGGCTACACCTTC
size: few
V: TRBV15
J: TRBJ1-2
D: -

CDR3: CASSPLAGGSYEQYF
DNA: TGTGCCAGCAGCCCACTAGCGGGAGGCTCCTACGAGCAGTACTTC
size: many
V: TRBV27
J: TRBJ2-7
D: TRBD2

CDR3: CASSQAGLASTDTQYF
DNA: TGTGCCAGCAGCCAAGCCGGACTAGCTTCCACAGATACGCAGTATTTT
size: many
V: TRBV3-1
J: TRBJ2-3
D: TRBD2

CDR3: CASSERAAFSNQPQHF
DNA: TGTGCCAGCAGTGAAAGGGCAGCCTTTAGCAATCAGCCCCAGCATTTT
size: many
V: TRBV6-1
J: TRBJ1-5
D: -

CDR3: CAIRADTGGANYGYTF
DNA: TGTGCCATCAGAGCCGATACAGGGGGCGCCAACTATGGCTACACCTTC
size: many
V: TRBV10-3
J: TRBJ1-2
D: TRBD1

CDR3: CASSEWVNTEAFF
DNA: TGTGCCAGCAGTGAGTGGGTGAACACTGAAGCTTTCTTT
size: many
V: TRBV6-1
J: TRBJ1-1
D: -

CDR3: CASSYELAGYEQYF
DNA: TGTGCCAGCAGTTACGAACTAGCGGGCTACGAGCAGTACTTC
size: -
V: TRBV6-2/TRBV6-3
J: TRBJ2-7
D: TRBD2

CDR3: CASSIRDRGEMNTEAFF
DNA: TGTGCCAGTAGTATAAGGGACAGGGGTGAAATGAACACTGAAGCTTTCTTT
size: few
V: TRBV19
J: TRBJ1-1
D: TRBD1

CDR3: CAWTGGQNRRYQETQYF
DNA: TGTGCCTGGACCGGAGGACAGAACCGGAGGTACCAAGAGACCCAGTACTTC
size: few
V: TRBV30
J: TRBJ2-5
D: -

CDR3: CASSLGFYNSPLHF
DNA: TGTGCCAGCAGCCTTGGGTTTTATAATTCACCCCTCCACTTT
size: -
V: TRBV27
J: TRBJ1-6
D: -

CDR3: CASSYSISGSADTQYF
DNA: TGTGCCAGCAGTTACTCGATTAGCGGGAGCGCAGATACGCAGTATTTT
size: few
V: TRBV6-5
J: TRBJ2-3
D: TRBD2

CDR3: CASSSRQGSSEKLFF
DNA: TGTGCCAGCAGCTCACGCCAGGGGTCCAGTGAAAAACTGTTTTTT
size: few
V: TRBV5-4
J: TRBJ1-4
D: -

CDR3: CASTPSHGDNEQFF
DNA: TGTGCCAGCACCCCGTCGCATGGAGACAATGAGCAGTTCTTC
size: few
V: TRBV9
J: TRBJ2-1
D: -

CDR3: CASSKRERVDYGYTF
DNA: TGTGCCAGCAGCAAAAGGGAGCGGGTCGACTATGGCTACACCTTC
size: many
V: TRBV3-1
J: TRBJ1-2
D: -

CDR3: CASSLSGAGTVATQYF
DNA: TGTGCCAGCAGTTTATCGGGGGCGGGGACAGTCGCCACCCAGTACTTC
size: many
V: TRBV28
J: TRBJ2-5
D: -

CDR3: CASSRWPYNEQFF
DNA: TGTGCCAGCAGCCGCTGGCCCTACAATGAGCAGTTCTTC
size: few
V: TRBV7-6
J: TRBJ2-1
D: -

CDR3: CASSMGSGAYEQYF
DNA: TGTGCCAGTAGTATGGGTAGCGGGGCCTACGAGCAGTACTTC
size: -
V: TRBV19
J: TRBJ2-7
D: TRBD2

CDR3: CASSRHRTFYEQYF
DNA: TGTGCCAGCAGCCGCCACAGGACTTTCTACGAGCAGTACTTC
size: -
V: TRBV7-2
J: TRBJ2-7
D: -

CDR3: CSARGSAFASNEKLFF
DNA: TGCAGTGCTAGAGGGTCAGCGTTTGCGTCTAATGAAAAACTGTTTTTT
size: few
V: TRBV20-1
J: TRBJ1-4
D: -

CDR3: CASSLMGSETQYF
DNA: TGCGCCAGCAGCTTGATGGGGTCAGAGACCCAGTACTTC
size: many
V: TRBV5-1
J: TRBJ2-5
D: -

CDR3: CASSPLGTVNTEAFF
DNA: TGTGCCAGCAGCCCGCTCGGGACAGTGAACACTGAAGCTTTCTTT
size: many
V: TRBV3-1
J: TRBJ1-1
D: TRBD1

CDR3: CASSLAGTGAYNEQFF
DNA: TGTGCCAGCAGCTTGGCCGGGACGGGGGCCTACAATGAGCAGTTCTTC
size: many
V: TRBV5-6
J: TRBJ2-1
D: -

CDR3: CASSGTTSGHNEQFF
DNA: TGTGCCAGCAGCGGGACGACTAGCGGACACAATGAGCAGTTCTTC
size: many
V: TRBV11-2
J: TRBJ2-1
D: TRBD2

CDR3: CASGLVIGQGVAKNIQYF
DNA: TGTGCTAGTGGTTTGGTAATAGGACAGGGCGTAGCCAAAAACATTCAGTACTTC
size: few
V: TRBV12-5
J: TRBJ2-4
D: TRBD1

CDR3: CASSQGTGPYNEQFF
DNA: TGTGCCAGCAGCCAAGGGACAGGGCCTTACAATGAGCAGTTCTTC
size: many
V: TRBV7-9
J: TRBJ2-1
D: TRBD1

CDR3: CASSYSGQETQYF
DNA: TGCGCCAGCAGCTATAGCGGCCAAGAGACCCAGTACTTC
size: many
V: TRBV5-1
J: TRBJ2-5
D: -

CDR3: CASRRHNGAYNEQFF
DNA: TGTGCCAGCAGACGGCATAACGGGGCCTACAATGAGCAGTTCTTC
size: many
V: TRBV27
J: TRBJ2-1
D: -

CDR3: CASSSRDRAEKLFF
DNA: TGTGCCAGCAGTTCCCGGGACAGAGCTGAAAAACTGTTTTTT
size: -
V: TRBV25-1
J: TRBJ1-4
D: TRBD1

CDR3: CASSRIGGPGETQYF
DNA: TGTGCCAGCAGCCGGATTGGCGGACCAGGGGAGACCCAGTACTTC
size: -
V: TRBV12-3/TRBV12-4
J: TRBJ2-5
D: -

CDR3: CASSSRTGVSNEAFF
DNA: TGTGCCAGCAGCTCTCGGACAGGCGTGAGTAATGAAGCTTTCTTT
size: -
V: TRBV7-3
J: TRBJ1-1
D: TRBD1

CDR3: CASSVSGSGANVLTF
DNA: TGTGCCAGCAGCGTCTCAGGCTCTGGGGCCAACGTCCTGACTTTC
size: -
V: TRBV9
J: TRBJ2-6
D: -

CDR3: CASSPGTSGISGDTQYF
DNA: TGTGCCAGCAGCCCCGGGACTAGCGGGATATCGGGAGATACGCAGTATTTT
size: many
V: TRBV11-2
J: TRBJ2-3
D: TRBD2

CDR3: CASLWDSSGNTIYF
DNA: TGTGCCAGCCTCTGGGACAGCTCTGGAAACACTATATATTTT
size: few
V: TRBV5-5
J: TRBJ1-3
D: TRBD1

CDR3: CASMSFGLGSGEQFF
DNA: TGTGCCAGCATGAGCTTTGGACTGGGGAGCGGTGAGCAGTTCTTC
size: many
V: TRBV6-1
J: TRBJ2-1
D: -

CDR3: CSARDQLPNTQYF
DNA: TGCAGTGCTAGAGATCAACTCCCCAATACGCAGTATTTT
size: many
V: TRBV20-1
J: TRBJ2-3
D: -

CDR3: CSARQGLAGKKTQYF
DNA: TGCAGTGCTAGACAGGGGCTAGCGGGTAAAAAGACCCAGTACTTC
size: many
V: TRBV20-1
J: TRBJ2-5
D: TRBD2